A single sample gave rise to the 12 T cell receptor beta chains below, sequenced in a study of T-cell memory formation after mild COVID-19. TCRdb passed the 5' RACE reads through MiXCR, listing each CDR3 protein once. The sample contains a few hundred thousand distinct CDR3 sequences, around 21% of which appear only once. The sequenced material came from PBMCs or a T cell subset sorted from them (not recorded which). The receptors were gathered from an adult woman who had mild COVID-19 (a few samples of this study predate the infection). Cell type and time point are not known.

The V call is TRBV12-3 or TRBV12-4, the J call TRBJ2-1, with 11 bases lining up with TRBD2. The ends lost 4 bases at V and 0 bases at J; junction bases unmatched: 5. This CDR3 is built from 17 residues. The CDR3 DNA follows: TGTGCCAGCAGTTGGGGACTAGCGGTTCGCTCCTACAATGAGCAGTTCTTC. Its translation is CASSWGLAVRSYNEQFF.

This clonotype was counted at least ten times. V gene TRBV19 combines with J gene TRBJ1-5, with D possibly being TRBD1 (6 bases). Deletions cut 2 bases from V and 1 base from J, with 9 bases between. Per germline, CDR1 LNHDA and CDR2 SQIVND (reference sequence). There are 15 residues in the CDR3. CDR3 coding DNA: TGTGCCAGTAGTATATGGGGGCACAGCAATCAGCCCCAGCATTTT. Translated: CASSIWGHSNQPQHF.

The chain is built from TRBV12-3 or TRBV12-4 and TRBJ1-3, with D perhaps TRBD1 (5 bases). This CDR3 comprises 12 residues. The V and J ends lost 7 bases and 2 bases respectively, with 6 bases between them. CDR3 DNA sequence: TGTGCCAGCATAGGGGCTGGAAACACCATATATTTT. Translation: CASIGAGNTIYF.

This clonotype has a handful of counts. For the CDR3, the DNA is TGCGCCAGCAGCTTGTGGACGGAGAACACTGAAGCTTTCTTT. Amino acids: CASSLWTENTEAFF. This chain joins TRBV5-1 and TRBJ1-1; D uncertain. Germline lookup yields CDR1 SGHRS and CDR2 YFSETQ. The V gene lost 1 base and the J gene lost 1 base, with 8 bases spanning the gap. The CDR3 has 14 amino acids.

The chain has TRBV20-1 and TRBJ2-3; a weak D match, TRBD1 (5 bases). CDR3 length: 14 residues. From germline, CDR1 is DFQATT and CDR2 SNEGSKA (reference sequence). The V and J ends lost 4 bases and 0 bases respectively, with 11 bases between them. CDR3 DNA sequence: TGCAGTGCTAACCGTGGGGCTAGCACAGATACGCAGTATTTT. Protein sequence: CSANRGASTDTQYF.

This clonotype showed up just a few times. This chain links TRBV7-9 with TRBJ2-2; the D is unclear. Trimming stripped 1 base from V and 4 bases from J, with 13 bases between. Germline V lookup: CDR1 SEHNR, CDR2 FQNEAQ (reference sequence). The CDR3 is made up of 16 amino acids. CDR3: CASSLGGWTFTGELFF. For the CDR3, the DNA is TGTGCCAGCAGCTTAGGGGGTTGGACGTTCACCGGGGAGCTGTTTTTT.

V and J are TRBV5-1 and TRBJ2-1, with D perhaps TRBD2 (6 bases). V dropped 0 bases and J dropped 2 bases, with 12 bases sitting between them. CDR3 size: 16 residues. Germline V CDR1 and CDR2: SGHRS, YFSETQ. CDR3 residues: CASSLVGGIPYNEQFF. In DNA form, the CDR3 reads TGCGCCAGCAGCTTGGTGGGCGGGATACCCTACAATGAGCAGTTCTTC.

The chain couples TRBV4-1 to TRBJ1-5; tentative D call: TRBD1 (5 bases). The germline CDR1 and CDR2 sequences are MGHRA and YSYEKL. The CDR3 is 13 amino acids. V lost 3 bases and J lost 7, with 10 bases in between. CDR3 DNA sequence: TGCGCCAGCAGCCACAGGGATTTGCAGCCCCAGCATTTT. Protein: CASSHRDLQPQHF.

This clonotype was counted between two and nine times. This chain's CDR3 is CASALVGGGQYF. The CDR3 region has the DNA TGTGCCAGTGCACTTGTAGGAGGCGGGCAGTACTTC. The chain is built from TRBV12-3 or TRBV12-4 and TRBJ2-7; D possibly corresponds to TRBD2 (5 bases). The CDR3 has 12 amino acids. Trimming cost V 9 bases and J 9 bases, with 18 bases left between them.

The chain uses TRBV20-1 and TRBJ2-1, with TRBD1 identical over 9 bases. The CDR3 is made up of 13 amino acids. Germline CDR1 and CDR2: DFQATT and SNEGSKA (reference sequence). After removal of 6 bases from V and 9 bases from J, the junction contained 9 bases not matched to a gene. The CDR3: CSARRDRATEQFF. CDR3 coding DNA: TGCAGTGCCCGCCGGGACAGGGCAACTGAGCAGTTCTTC.

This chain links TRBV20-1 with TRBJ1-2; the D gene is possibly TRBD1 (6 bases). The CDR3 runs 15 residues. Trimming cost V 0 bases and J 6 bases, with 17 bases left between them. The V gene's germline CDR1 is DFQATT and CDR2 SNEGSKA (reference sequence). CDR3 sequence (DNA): TGCAGTGCTAGAGAAGCGGGCAGGGGAGTTGATGGCTACACCTTC. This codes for CSAREAGRGVDGYTF.

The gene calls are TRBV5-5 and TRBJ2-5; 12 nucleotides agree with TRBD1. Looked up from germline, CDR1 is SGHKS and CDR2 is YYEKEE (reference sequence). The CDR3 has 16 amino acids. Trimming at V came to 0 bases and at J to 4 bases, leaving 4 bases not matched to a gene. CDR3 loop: CASSLGGTGGAETQYF. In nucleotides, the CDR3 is TGTGCCAGCAGCTTGGGGGGGACAGGGGGCGCAGAGACCCAGTACTTC. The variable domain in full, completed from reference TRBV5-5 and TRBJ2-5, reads DAGVTQSPTHLIKTRGQQVTLRCSPISGHKSVSWYQQVLGQGPQFIFQYYEKEERGRGNFPDRFSARQFPNYSSELNVNALLLGDSALYLCASSLGGTGGAETQYFGPGTRLLVL.